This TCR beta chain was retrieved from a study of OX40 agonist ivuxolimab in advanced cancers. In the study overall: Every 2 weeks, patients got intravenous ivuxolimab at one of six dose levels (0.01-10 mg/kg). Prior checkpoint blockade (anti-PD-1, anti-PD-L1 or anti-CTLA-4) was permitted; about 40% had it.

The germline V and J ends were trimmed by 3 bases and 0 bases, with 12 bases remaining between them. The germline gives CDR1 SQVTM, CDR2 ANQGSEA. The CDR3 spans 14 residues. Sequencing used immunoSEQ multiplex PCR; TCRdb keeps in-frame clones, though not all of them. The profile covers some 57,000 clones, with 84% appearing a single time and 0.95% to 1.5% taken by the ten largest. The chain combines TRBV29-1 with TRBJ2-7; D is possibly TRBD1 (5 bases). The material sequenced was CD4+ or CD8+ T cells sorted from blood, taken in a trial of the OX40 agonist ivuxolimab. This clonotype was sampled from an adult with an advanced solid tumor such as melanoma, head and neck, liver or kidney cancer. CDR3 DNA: TGCAGCGTTGATGCAGGGCAAAGCTCCTACGAGCAGTACTTC. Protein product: CSVDAGQSSYEQYF.